The 24 T cell receptor beta chains presented below share a single source sample, sequenced in a study of shared clonotypes between healthy human individuals. The protocol was immunoSEQ multiplex PCR, while the TCRdb copy is restricted to in-frame clones and leaves out a portion. Found here are about 2,500,000 clones, around 94% of them singletons; the top ten hold 0.14%. The sample comprised naive CD4+ T cells sorted from blood. As for subset: CD45RA+ positively selected. All receptors derive from a man in his late teens or twenties in good health.

V usage is TRBV2 and J usage is TRBJ2-7; possible D gene TRBD1, 6 bases. Looked up from germline, CDR1 is SNHLY and CDR2 is FYNNEI. V was trimmed by 7 bases and J by 3 bases, leaving 16 bases between them. CDR3 size: 14 residues. The CDR3, as DNA: TGTGCCAGCACCTTCCGGTGGGACAACTACGAGCAGTACTTC. Translation gives CASTFRWDNYEQYF.

This chain connects TRBV6-5 to TRBJ2-1; D is unresolved. The CDR3 covers 14 residues. The germline V gene encodes CDR1 MNHEY and CDR2 SVGAGI. With 7 bases removed from V and 7 bases from J, the gap between germline ends came to 17 bases. CDR3 sequence (DNA): TGTGCCAGCAATCCGTATGGGAATGGGAATGAGCAGTTCTTC. Protein sequence: CASNPYGNGNEQFF.

This chain connects TRBV5-6 to TRBJ2-5; 11 bases agree with TRBD2. The ends lost 3 bases at V and 1 base at J; junction bases unmatched: 8. The germline gives CDR1 SGHDT, CDR2 YYEEEE. The CDR3 covers 17 residues. CDR3 nucleotides: TGTGCCAGCAGCTCCCCACCGGGACTAGCGGCCCAAGAGACCCAGTACTTC. Translation: CASSSPPGLAAQETQYF.

The CDR3 DNA sequence: TGCGCCAGCAGCTTGGTCGCAGGGTGGGTAAACACTGAAGCTTTCTTT. The encoded protein is CASSLVAGWVNTEAFF. The chain has TRBV5-1 and TRBJ1-1; possibly TRBD1 for D (5 bases). Germline V gene data show CDR1 as SGHRS and CDR2 as YFSETQ. Between the trimmed V and J ends, which lost 0 bases and 2 bases, there was a span of 14 bases. The CDR3 spans 16 residues.

The chain has TRBV19 and TRBJ1-1; D ambiguous. Trimming took 2 bases from V and 6 from J, leaving 16 bases between them. The CDR3 has 15 amino acids. Per the germline V gene, CDR1 is LNHDA and CDR2 is SQIVND (reference sequence). The CDR3 DNA follows: TGTGCCAGTAGTATAATTGCTTCTAGGACGGCTGAAGCTTTCTTT. It yields the protein CASSIIASRTAEAFF.

The chain is built from TRBV27 and TRBJ2-3, with 7 bases fitting TRBD2. Looked up from germline, CDR1 is MNHEY and CDR2 is SMNVEV (reference sequence). This CDR3 is 14 amino acids long. V lost 4 bases, J lost 5 bases, and 6 bases stayed unmatched. The CDR3 here is CASSWAGARDTQYF. CDR3 DNA sequence: TGTGCCAGCAGTTGGGCGGGAGCAAGAGATACGCAGTATTTT.

The chain couples TRBV30 to TRBJ1-1, with 10 bases fitting TRBD1. V gave up 8 bases and J gave up 2 bases; unmatched junction bases: 5. The length of the CDR3 is 13 residues. Germline assignment: CDR1 GTSNPN and CDR2 SVGIG (reference sequence). CDR3 in amino acids: CAIGDRGNTEAFF. In nucleotides, the CDR3 is TGTGCCATCGGGGACAGGGGTAACACTGAAGCTTTCTTT.

To note about this clone: Other DNA sequences in this specimen translate into the identical CDR3. V and J are TRBV5-6 and TRBJ1-2; TRBD1 matches at 7 bases. Unmatched junction bases numbered 4, after V lost 0 bases and J lost 5 bases. Germline V CDR1 and CDR2: SGHDT, YYEEEE. The CDR3 loop spans 14 amino acids. This CDR3 is CASSLGQGGYGYTF. The CDR3 coding sequence is TGTGCCAGCAGCTTGGGGCAGGGGGGATATGGCTACACCTTC. Full variable domain (rest looked up from reference TRBV5-6 and TRBJ1-2): DAGVTQSPTHLIKTRGQQVTLRCSPKSGHDTVSWYQQALGQGPQFIFQYYEEEERQRGNFPDRFSGHQFPNYSSELNVNALLLGDSALYLCASSLGQGGYGYTFGSGTRLTVV.

The count of this clone is one. The rearrangement uses TRBV5-1 and TRBJ2-3, with 7 bases matching TRBD1. With V trimmed by 4 bases and J by 0 bases, 8 bases remained unmatched. This CDR3 has 16 residues. Germline values: CDR1 SGHRS, CDR2 YFSETQ. CDR3 DNA: TGCGCCAGCAGCAAGCCCGGGACAGCTAGCACAGATACGCAGTATTTT. It translates to CASSKPGTASTDTQYF.

A note on this clone: This sample includes further DNA sequences coding for the same CDR3. The genes are TRBV6-6 and TRBJ2-7, with 8 bases lining up with TRBD1. Germline V lookup: CDR1 MNHNY, CDR2 SVGAGI (reference sequence). CDR3 length equals 13 residues. Trimming removed 6 bases from V and 3 bases from J; junction bases left unmatched: 4. CDR3 nucleotides: TGTGCCAGCAGCTCAGGGGGCAGCTACGAGCAGTACTTC. Its protein is CASSSGGSYEQYF.

This sequence joins TRBV19 and TRBJ1-1; TRBD1 matches at 9 bases. CDR1 LNHDA and CDR2 SQIVND come from the germline V gene (reference sequence). The CDR3 totals 15 residues. V was clipped by 7 bases and J by 10 bases; unmatched bases: 16. The chain's CDR3 is CASTARRTGVLLAFF. Here the CDR3 DNA reads TGTGCCAGTACCGCCCGCCGGACAGGGGTACTTTTAGCTTTCTTT. The whole variable domain, remainder taken from reference TRBV19 and TRBJ1-1, is DGGITQSPKYLFRKEGQNVTLSCEQNLNHDAMYWYRQDPGQGLRLIYYSQIVNDFQKGDIAEGYSVSREKKESFPLTVTSAQKNPTAFYLCASTARRTGVLLAFFGQGTRLTVV.

V gene TRBV5-6 combines with J gene TRBJ2-1; the match to TRBD2 covers 13 bases. This CDR3 has 18 amino acids. The germline V gene has CDR1 SGHDT and CDR2 YYEEEE. The V segment lost 3 bases and the J segment 5 bases; nucleotides outside the gene matches: 11. The CDR3 spells CASSSPFSLAGGDNEQFF. The CDR3 nucleotides read TGTGCCAGCAGCTCGCCTTTCTCACTAGCGGGAGGGGACAATGAGCAGTTCTTC.

V gene TRBV5-1 combines with J gene TRBJ2-3, with 10 bases that match TRBD2. Losses at the gene ends were 0 bases for V and 2 bases for J; bases not matched to a gene: 9. Germline loops: CDR1 SGHRS, CDR2 YFSETQ. The length of the CDR3 is 18 residues. In nucleotides, the CDR3 is TGCGCCAGCAGCTTGGACCCAATAGCGGGAGGTACCACAGATACGCAGTATTTT. Its protein is CASSLDPIAGGTTDTQYF.

The J gene is TRBJ2-3, the V gene TRBV29-1; no clear D. Deletions cut 8 bases from V and 0 bases from J, with 9 bases between. Germline V gene lookup returns CDR1 SQVTM and CDR2 ANQGSEA. This CDR3 region has 12 residues. As DNA, the CDR3 is TGCAGCTTAACGGCTAGCACAGATACGCAGTATTTT. Translated: CSLTASTDTQYF.

The rearrangement joins TRBV9 to TRBJ2-5; 9 bases are shared with TRBD1. Trimming at V came to 0 bases and at J to 2 bases, leaving 5 bases not matched to a gene. Germline V gene data show CDR1 as SGDLS and CDR2 as YYNGEE. This CDR3 region has 16 residues. CDR3 region: CASSVGDRVRQETQYF. The CDR3 nucleotides are TGTGCCAGCAGCGTAGGGGACAGGGTGAGGCAAGAGACCCAGTACTTC.

V gene TRBV19 combines with J gene TRBJ2-7; weak D call: TRBD1 (5 bases). CDR3 size: 12 residues. Germline V gene data show CDR1 as LNHDA and CDR2 as SQIVND (reference sequence). Trimming removed 5 bases from V and 3 bases from J, with 8 bases in between. The CDR3: CASSGASYEQYF. CDR3 DNA sequence: TGTGCCAGTAGTGGGGCGAGCTACGAGCAGTACTTC. Supplemented by reference TRBV19 and TRBJ2-7, the full variable domain reads DGGITQSPKYLFRKEGQNVTLSCEQNLNHDAMYWYRQDPGQGLRLIYYSQIVNDFQKGDIAEGYSVSREKKESFPLTVTSAQKNPTAFYLCASSGASYEQYFGPGTRLTVT.

Points on this clone: The sample carries other DNA sequences with the same CDR3. The J gene is TRBJ1-2, the V gene TRBV6-6, with 7 positions matching TRBD1. The V gene's germline CDR1 is MNHNY and CDR2 SVGAGI (reference sequence). The CDR3 sequence is 12 residues long. J gave up 5 bases and V 6 bases, and 3 bases lay outside the gene matches. The CDR3 sequence is CASRPGGYGYTF. CDR3 nucleotide sequence: TGTGCCAGCAGGCCAGGGGGTTATGGCTACACCTTC.

The chain links TRBV2 to TRBJ1-4, with a possible D match to TRBD1 (6 bases). The CDR3 length is 13 residues. Germline CDR1 is SNHLY and CDR2 is FYNNEI. V shed 8 bases and J shed 8 bases, with 15 bases lying between them. This CDR3 reads CASYRGEEEKLFF. In DNA, the CDR3 is TGTGCCAGCTATAGGGGGGAAGAGGAAAAACTGTTTTTT. The entire variable domain, with the rest obtained from reference TRBV2 and TRBJ1-4, is as follows: EPEVTQTPSHQVTQMGQEVILRCVPISNHLYFYWYRQILGQKVEFLVSFYNNEISEKSEIFDDQFSVERPDGSNFTLKIRSTKLEDSAMYFCASYRGEEEKLFFGSGTQLSVL.

The chain uses TRBV7-2 and TRBJ2-7; 7 bases match TRBD2. The CDR3 runs 15 residues. The germline V gene has CDR1 SGHTA and CDR2 FQGNSA. Trimming cost V 3 bases and J 0 bases; bases outside gene matches: 5. The CDR3 sequence is CASSFKGGSSYEQYF. CDR3 coding DNA: TGTGCCAGCAGCTTCAAGGGCGGGAGCTCCTACGAGCAGTACTTC.

CDR3 residues: CAWSVGGTRQYF. CDR3 DNA sequence: TGTGCCTGGAGTGTAGGGGGGACAAGGCAGTACTTC. V and J are TRBV30 and TRBJ2-7, with D perhaps being TRBD1 or TRBD2 (6 bases each). The CDR3 loop spans 12 amino acids. V was cut by 0 bases and J by 9 bases, with 12 bases left in between. Germline assignment: CDR1 GTSNPN and CDR2 SVGIG (reference sequence).

The chain has TRBV7-2 and TRBJ2-7; D unresolved. There are 14 residues in the CDR3. V was cut by 5 bases and J by 1 base, with 12 bases left in between. Germline CDR1 and CDR2: SGHTA and FQGNSA. CDR3 residues: CASSRIALSYEQYF. CDR3 nucleotides: TGTGCCAGCAGCCGTATAGCCCTTTCCTACGAGCAGTACTTC.

The V gene is TRBV5-4, the J gene TRBJ1-4, with 7 bases fitting TRBD1. The J segment lost 3 bases and the V segment lost 4 bases, leaving 9 bases of the junction unmatched. This CDR3 region has 16 residues. Germline assignment: CDR1 SGHNT and CDR2 YYREEE (reference sequence). The CDR3 here is CASSPGQVGANEKLFF. CDR3 DNA: TGTGCCAGCAGCCCAGGACAGGTTGGGGCTAATGAAAAACTGTTTTTT.

The chain carries TRBV19 and TRBJ1-5, with 8 bases fitting TRBD1. Germline CDR1 LNHDA, CDR2 SQIVND (reference sequence). The CDR3 length is 15 residues. V was pared by 1 base and J by 8 bases, with 7 bases of the junction left unmatched. The CDR3: CASSIVRTGLEPQHF. As DNA, the CDR3 is TGTGCCAGTAGTATAGTTAGGACAGGGCTAGAGCCCCAGCATTTT.

This chain links TRBV15 with TRBJ2-4, with D perhaps TRBD1 (5 bases). V shed 8 bases and J shed 1 base, with 24 bases lying between them. Per the germline V gene, CDR1 is LNHNV and CDR2 is YYDKDF (reference sequence). The CDR3 is 18 amino acids. The CDR3 here is CATAQQGYSLVAKNIQYF. CDR3 in DNA: TGTGCCACCGCACAGCAGGGTTACAGTCTCGTGGCCAAAAACATTCAGTACTTC.